This T cell receptor (beta chain) was retrieved from a study of cytomegalovirus exposure and HLA in healthy donors. Study conclusions and caveats: TCR beta chain V- and J-gene trimming was linked, in a later analysis, to a missense variant in DCLRE1C. Data from an earlier analysis indicated that most TCR beta V segments were productive either about 87% or about 30% of the time. Indistinguishability led to the exclusion of some V segments, TRBV6-2 and TRBV6-3 included.

As for the donors, each was a healthy bone marrow donor. The table lists this clone with a few counts. What it binds is unknown. The PCR ran on 60 Vbeta and 13 Jbeta primers. Data came from immunoSEQ multiplex PCR; TCRdb stores just in-frame clones and leaves some out. The repertoire includes 150,000 to 250,000 clones, 82% of them detected once, and 0.098% sits in the top ten. CDR1 is SGHRS, CDR2 YFSETQ, per germline. The trim removed 0 bases at V and 6 bases at J, leaving 7 bases unmatched. CDR3 size: 15 residues. The sample taken for sequencing was PBMCs. This chain connects TRBV5-1 to TRBJ1-2; 8 nucleotides align to TRBD1. This clonotype was obtained from a boy aged 2 to 10 in good health and CMV-seronegative. The CDR3 DNA reads as TGCGCCAGCAGCTTGGCCGGGGGACAGGTCGATGGCTACACCTTC. It codes for CASSLAGGQVDGYTF.